Described below is a single T cell receptor (beta chain) sequence and its context. This specimen belongs to a study of human T cells and chemical hapten exposure. V lost 0 bases to trimming and J lost 4 bases, with 9 bases between them. CDR3 length: 14 amino acids. The germline CDR1 and CDR2 sequences are SGDLS and YYNGEE. As the library was built, unique molecular identifiers were attached to individual cDNA molecules. TCRdb re-analysed the RACE reads in MiXCR, keeping a single row per CDR3 protein. The table includes fewer than 85,000 distinct CDR3 sequences, roughly 8.6% detected once. Time point denoted: healthy volunteer bleed at 6 weeks. Total RNA extraction was carried out from unfractionated whole blood.

This clonotype originated in a male donor in good health. Some clones in this sample may be carry-over from other donors' samples. The V call is TRBV9, the J call TRBJ2-3; possibly TRBD1 for D (5 bases). Sequenced: whole blood. As DNA, the CDR3 is TGTGCCAGCAGCGTAGAAAGGGGTCCAGATACGCAGTATTTT. It specifies CASSVERGPDTQYF. Full variable domain (outside the CDR3, taken from reference TRBV9 and TRBJ2-3): DSGVTQTPKHLITATGQRVTLRCSPRSGDLSVYWYQQSLDQGLQFLIQYYNGEERAKGNILERFSAQQFPDLHSELNLSSLELGDSALYFCASSVERGPDTQYFGPGTRLTVL.